One sample yielded the 5 T cell receptor beta chains listed below, sequenced in a study of CD8+ T cells in alopecia areata. Reverse transcription of extracted RNA yielded cDNA, which provided the sequencing template. Sequencing was performed with immunoSEQ multiplex PCR; in TCRdb, only in-frame clones are kept and a portion is missing. This table has approximately 65,000 clones, about 43% appearing once. The treatment: oral pan-JAK inhibitor, 5-10 mg twice daily. Sequences were derived from CD8+ T cells sorted from blood, sampled at approximately week 36, from a patient treated with tofacitinib. All receptors derive from a human donor with alopecia areata.

The chain has TRBV20-1 and TRBJ2-7, with TRBD1 matching 10 bases. V lost 6 bases, J lost 6 bases, and 2 bases stayed unmatched. The CDR3 length is 11 residues. The V gene's germline CDR1 is DFQATT and CDR2 SNEGSKA (reference sequence). The CDR3 DNA is TGCAGTGCCGGACAGGGGGTCGAGCAGTACTTC. It encodes CSAGQGVEQYF.

This chain connects TRBV15 to TRBJ2-1; D is unresolved. There are 12 residues in the CDR3. Per germline, CDR1 LNHNV and CDR2 YYDKDF (reference sequence). Trimming shortened V by 4 bases and J by 7 bases, and 8 bases separated the two germline ends. The CDR3 sequence is CATSKNYNEQFF. The CDR3 DNA sequence: TGTGCCACCAGCAAGAACTATAATGAGCAGTTCTTC.

Only a few counts were recorded for this clone. The chain uses TRBV15 and TRBJ1-2, with 7 bases that match TRBD1. Germline lookup yields CDR1 LNHNV and CDR2 YYDKDF (reference sequence). CDR3 size: 14 residues. The junction had 7 bases not matched to a gene; V was cut back by 7 bases and J by 2 bases. CDR3 protein: CATNPTGINYGYTF. In DNA form, the CDR3 reads TGTGCCACCAACCCGACAGGGATCAACTATGGCTACACCTTC.

This clone was counted only a few times. This chain joins TRBV6-5 and TRBJ2-2; 9 nucleotides align to TRBD2. In germline, CDR1 is MNHEY, CDR2 SVGAGI. V shed 8 bases, J shed 5 bases, and the junction held 9 bases outside the gene matches. This CDR3 region has 15 residues. This CDR3 is CASGNSGRYTGELFF. CDR3 sequence (DNA): TGTGCCAGCGGAAATAGCGGGAGATATACCGGGGAGCTGTTTTTT.

The chain recombines TRBV29-1 with TRBJ2-7; 7 bases match TRBD1. This CDR3 is built from 14 residues. J lost 3 bases, V lost 5 bases, and 10 bases had no gene match. CDR1 and CDR2 from the germline V gene are SQVTM and ANQGSEA. The CDR3 loop is CSVRKGGEGYEQYF. The CDR3 nucleotides are TGCAGCGTTCGAAAAGGGGGCGAGGGCTACGAGCAGTACTTC.